This TCR beta chain was recovered during a study of CD8+ T cells in alopecia areata (dated by TCRdb to 2016 to 2019). General notes on the study: The treated patients took part in an open-label pilot trial in which moderate-to-severe alopecia areata was treated with oral tofacitinib at 5 to 10 mg twice daily. RNA was obtained with the PAXgene miRNA kit for fixed scalp, the miRNeasy kit for PBMCs, and the RNeasy kit for mouse skin. The study used high-throughput TCRbeta sequencing to examine T cell clonal expansion in alopecia areata, in both the C3H/HeJ mouse model and human patients. On the human side, TCRbeta sequencing was run on scalp tissue and on sorted CD4+ and CD8+ peripheral blood T cells from healthy controls and from alopecia areata patients with either patchy or totalis/universalis disease. Clonality in the scalp was compared among normal scalp (n=4), patchy alopecia areata scalp (n=8), and alopecia totalis/universalis scalp (n=8). Biopsies were taken from tofacitinib-treated patients at baseline and at 4 and 24 weeks of treatment, and a later scalp biopsy was taken in several of the tofacitinib-treated patients. Patients stayed on tofacitinib for 6 to 18 months and then had 6 months of follow-up off drug so that delayed response and recurrence could be assessed. TCRbeta CDR3 regions were amplified by immunoSEQ multiplex PCR using 35 Vbeta forward and 13 Jbeta reverse primers.

The paper's findings and limits, for the study overall: Unlike mouse skin, where gammadelta T cells dominate, normal human skin contains resident alphabeta T cells that get sequenced too, which complicates analysis of the scalp TCR repertoire. Compared with normal scalp, lesional scalp, particularly in alopecia totalis/universalis, had higher clonality and more expanded CD8+ clones, which suggests antigenic drive. TCR sequences shared between patients were less clear than in mice, possibly partly because of HLA diversity in the patient population.

The germline V gene (reference sequence) provides CDR1 SEHNR and CDR2 FQNEAQ. From its cysteine to its phenylalanine, the CDR3 spans 15 amino acids. Solely the CDR3 DNA is kept, with 45 bases framed from the first base. The junction shows trimming of 5 bases on V and 7 bases on J, and the gene matches do not reach 8 bases of it. The library was produced with the immunoSEQ multiplex PCR assay. RNA was extracted from all samples and reverse transcribed into cDNA as template for TCR sequencing. First-strand cDNA was synthesized using SuperScript III with a 2:1 mix of oligo-dT and random hexamers. A synthetic immune receptor repertoire was used to assess amplification bias, and residual bias was removed computationally. Per the authors' processing: Raw reads were preprocessed to remove errors, and CDR3 was defined by IMGT conventions from the conserved cysteine to phenylalanine. To get clonality, Shannon entropy was normalized by log2 of the number of productive unique TCRs and the result was subtracted from 1. Scalp TCRbeta sequences were cross-referenced with sorted blood CD4 and CD8 repertoires so that the CD4 or CD8 identity of scalp clones could be inferred. The table was pulled from immuneACCESS by TCRdb, which kept in-frame rearrangements only. Such tables lose some clones; where checked, under half of the loss comes from unresolved V genes, and the rest has no known cause. V and J calls and clone size are given by that table; D and trimming were obtained from the DNA. The sample has 110,000 or so clones on record, under 40% of them singletons. The leading ten clones occupy 2.5% to 3.5% of the sample.

This clone was seen only a few times. Its antigen target is currently unknown. It has no much larger one-base neighbor in the sample; base qualities were not kept. From alopecia areata patients, peripheral blood was collected along with lesional scalp punch biopsies. PBMCs were isolated by density centrifugation and stained for CD3, CD4 and CD8, after which CD4+ and CD8+ T cells were sorted on a FACSAria. The sequencing sample was made of CD4+ T cells sorted from blood. Rearrangement joined TRBV7-9 to TRBJ2-2, with 9 middle bases fitting TRBD2. The clonotype comes from a human donor with alopecia areata. The CDR3: CASSTGLAAGGELFF. The DNA sequence is given as TGTGCCAGCAGCACGGGACTAGCCGCGGGCGGGGAGCTGTTTTTT. The reference TRBV7-9 and TRBJ2-2 proteins fill in what lies around the CDR3, so the full variable domain reads DTGVSQNPRHKITKRGQNVTFRCDPISEHNRLYWYRQTLGQGPEFLTYFQNEAQLEKSRLLSDRFSAERPKGSFSTLEIQRTEQGDSAMYLCASSTGLAAGGELFFGEGSRLTVL.